This TCR beta chain originates from a study of blood T cell repertoires in COVID-19. Study as a whole: Spain, Italy and the United States supplied samples that represented acute and convalescent COVID-19.

Clones were sequenced by immunoSEQ multiplex PCR, and TCRdb holds only the in-frame ones, with some missing. Altogether over 600,000 clones are present, 75% to 90% being singletons, with the ten largest covering 0.2% to 0.3%. Germline values: CDR1 GTSNPN, CDR2 SVGIG (reference sequence). V lost 2 bases and J 5 bases, leaving 15 bases between the germline ends. CDR3 length: 14 amino acids. The source of this sequence is a woman between 18 and 29 years old with acute or convalescent COVID-19. V gene TRBV30 combines with J gene TRBJ1-1; possibly TRBD1 for D (6 bases). The sequenced sample was peripheral blood. CDR3 bases: TGTGCCTGGAGTCTTAGCGGGGGGCAAACTGAAGCTTTCTTT. Protein product: CAWSLSGGQTEAFF.